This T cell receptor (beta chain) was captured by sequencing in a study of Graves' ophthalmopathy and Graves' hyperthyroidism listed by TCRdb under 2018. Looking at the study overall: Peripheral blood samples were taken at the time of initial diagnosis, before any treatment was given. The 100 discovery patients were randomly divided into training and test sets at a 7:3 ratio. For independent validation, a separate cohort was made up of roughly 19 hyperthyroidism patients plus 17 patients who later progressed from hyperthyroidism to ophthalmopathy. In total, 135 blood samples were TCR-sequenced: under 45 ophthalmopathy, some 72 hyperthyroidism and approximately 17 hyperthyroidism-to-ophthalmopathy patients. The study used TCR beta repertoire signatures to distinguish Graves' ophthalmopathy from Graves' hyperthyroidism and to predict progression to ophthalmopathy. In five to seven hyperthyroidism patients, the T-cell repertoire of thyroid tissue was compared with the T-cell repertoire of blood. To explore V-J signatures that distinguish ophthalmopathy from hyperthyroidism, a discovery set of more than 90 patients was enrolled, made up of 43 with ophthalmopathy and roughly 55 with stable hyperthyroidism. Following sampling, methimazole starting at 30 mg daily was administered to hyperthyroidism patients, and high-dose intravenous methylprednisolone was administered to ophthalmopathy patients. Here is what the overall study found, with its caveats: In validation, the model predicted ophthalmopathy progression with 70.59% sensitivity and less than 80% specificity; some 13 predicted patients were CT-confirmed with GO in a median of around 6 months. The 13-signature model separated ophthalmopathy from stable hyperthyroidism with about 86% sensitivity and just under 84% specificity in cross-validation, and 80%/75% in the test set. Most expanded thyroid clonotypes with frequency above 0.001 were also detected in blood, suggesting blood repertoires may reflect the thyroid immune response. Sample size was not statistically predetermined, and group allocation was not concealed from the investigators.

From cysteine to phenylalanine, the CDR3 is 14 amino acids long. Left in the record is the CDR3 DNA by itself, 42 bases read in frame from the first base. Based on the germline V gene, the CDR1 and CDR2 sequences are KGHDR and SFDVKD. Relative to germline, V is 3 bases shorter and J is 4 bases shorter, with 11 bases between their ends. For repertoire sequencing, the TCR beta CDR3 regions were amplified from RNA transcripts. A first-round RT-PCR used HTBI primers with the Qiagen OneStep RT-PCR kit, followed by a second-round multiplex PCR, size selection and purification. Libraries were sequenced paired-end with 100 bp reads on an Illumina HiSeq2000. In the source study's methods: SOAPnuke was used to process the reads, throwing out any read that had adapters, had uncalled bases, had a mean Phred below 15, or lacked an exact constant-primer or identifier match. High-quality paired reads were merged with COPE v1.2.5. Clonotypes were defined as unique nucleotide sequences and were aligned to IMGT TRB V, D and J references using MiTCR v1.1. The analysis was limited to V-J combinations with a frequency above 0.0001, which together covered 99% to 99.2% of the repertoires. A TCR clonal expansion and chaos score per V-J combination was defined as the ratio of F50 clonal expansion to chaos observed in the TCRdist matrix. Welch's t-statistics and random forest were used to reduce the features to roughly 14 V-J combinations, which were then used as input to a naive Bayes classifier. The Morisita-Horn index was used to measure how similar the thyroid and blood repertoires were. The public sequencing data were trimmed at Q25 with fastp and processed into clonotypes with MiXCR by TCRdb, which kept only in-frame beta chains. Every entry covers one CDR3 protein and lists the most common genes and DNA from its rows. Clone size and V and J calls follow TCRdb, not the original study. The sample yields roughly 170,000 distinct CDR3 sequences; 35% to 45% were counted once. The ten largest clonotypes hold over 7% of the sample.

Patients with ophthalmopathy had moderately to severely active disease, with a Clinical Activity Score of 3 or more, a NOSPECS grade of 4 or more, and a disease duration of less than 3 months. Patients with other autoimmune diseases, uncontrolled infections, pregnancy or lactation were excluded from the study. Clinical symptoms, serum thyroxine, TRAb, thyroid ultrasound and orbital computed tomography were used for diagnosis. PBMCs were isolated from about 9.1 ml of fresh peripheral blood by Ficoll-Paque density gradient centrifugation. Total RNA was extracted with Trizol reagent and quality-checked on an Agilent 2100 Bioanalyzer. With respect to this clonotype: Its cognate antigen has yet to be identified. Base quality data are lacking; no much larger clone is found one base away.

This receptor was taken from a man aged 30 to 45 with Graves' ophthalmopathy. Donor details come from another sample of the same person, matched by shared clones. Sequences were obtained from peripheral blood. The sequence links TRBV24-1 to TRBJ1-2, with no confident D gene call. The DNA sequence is TGTGCCACCAGTGATCACGACGGAGGCTATGGCTACACCTTC. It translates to CATSDHDGGYGYTF.